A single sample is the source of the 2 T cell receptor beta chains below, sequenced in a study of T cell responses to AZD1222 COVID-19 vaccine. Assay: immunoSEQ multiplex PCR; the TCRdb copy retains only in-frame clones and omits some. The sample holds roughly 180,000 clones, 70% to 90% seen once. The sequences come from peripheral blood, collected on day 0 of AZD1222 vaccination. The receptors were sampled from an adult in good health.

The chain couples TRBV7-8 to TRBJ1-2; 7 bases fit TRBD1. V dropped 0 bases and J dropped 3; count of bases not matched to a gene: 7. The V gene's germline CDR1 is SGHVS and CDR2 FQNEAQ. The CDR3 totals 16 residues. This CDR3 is CASSLASQGWDYGYTF. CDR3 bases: TGTGCCAGCAGCTTAGCCTCACAGGGGTGGGACTATGGCTACACCTTC.

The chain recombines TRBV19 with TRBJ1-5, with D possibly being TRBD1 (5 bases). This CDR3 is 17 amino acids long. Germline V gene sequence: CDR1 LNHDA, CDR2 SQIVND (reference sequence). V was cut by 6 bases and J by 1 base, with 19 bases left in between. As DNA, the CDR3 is TGTGCCAGTAGGGGAGAGGGAGGGGTATCGAGCAATCAGCCCCAGCATTTT. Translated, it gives CASRGEGGVSSNQPQHF.